This T cell receptor (beta chain) was obtained from a study of CD8+CD57+ T cells in acquired aplastic anemia. Study background: Isolated CD4+ and CD8+ cells, once sorted, yielded DNA averaging roughly 3.2 ug. Study-wide findings and caveats: Any difference that existed in CD8+ Simpson's diversity between patients and controls was not significant. A set of twenty-nine CD8+ CDR3 sequences was shared between patients and controls, and these sequences appeared highly expressed in patients.

This CDR3 is built from 13 residues. The V and J ends lost 4 bases and 11 bases respectively, with 20 bases between them. CDR1 and CDR2 from the germline V gene are SQVTM and ANQGSEA. In the case of this clonotype: Its specificity is not known.

By flow cytometry, patients selected for sequencing had shown an expansion of CD8+CD57+ cells. Patients uniformly had severe acquired aplastic anemia. It was genomic DNA that served as the template for profiling TCR beta VDJ and CDR3. TCRdb re-analysed the reads in MiXCR, keeping a single row per CDR3 protein. The repertoire holds about 41,000 distinct CDR3 sequences, approximately 63% seen once, with 50% to 70% in the top ten. Sequencing was done on a sample of sorted CD4+, CD8+, or CD8+CD57+ T cells (not recorded which) from PBMCs. This TCR was recovered from a human donor with aplastic anemia. This chain uses TRBV29-1 with TRBJ2-5; tentatively, D is TRBD2 (6 bases). The CDR3 DNA follows: TGCAGCGTTGTCCCTAGCGCTTACAATGAGCAGTACTTC. Translating gives CSVVPSAYNEQYF.